This T cell receptor (beta chain) was observed in a study of blood T cell repertoires in COVID-19. Germline V lookup: CDR1 SGHTA, CDR2 FQGNSA. This CDR3 is 12 amino acids long. Trimming shortened V by 5 bases and J by 6 bases, and 7 bases separated the two germline ends. Using immunoSEQ multiplex PCR, the repertoire was profiled, and TCRdb retains in-frame clones only, with some absent. The sample includes about 63,000 clones, about 86% of them seen just once. Specimen: peripheral blood. This clonotype originated in a human donor in a cohort sampled during active COVID-19. This chain connects TRBV7-2 to TRBJ2-2; a weak D match, TRBD1 (5 bases). The CDR3 DNA reads as TGTGCCAGCAGCGTCAGGGCCGGGGAGCTGTTTTTT. Its protein is CASSVRAGELFF.